These 9 T cell receptor beta chains were sequenced from one sample in a study of blood T cell repertoires in COVID-19. Profiling relied on immunoSEQ multiplex PCR, and the TCRdb table lists in-frame clones only, not all of them. The sample holds some 150,000 clones, around 90% seen once. Sequenced material: peripheral blood. The receptors originated from a woman aged 60-70 years who had recovered from COVID-19.

This clone was seen only a few times. The gene calls are TRBV19 and TRBJ1-4, with D perhaps matching TRBD1 (5 bases). CDR1 is LNHDA and CDR2 is SQIVND in the germline V gene (reference sequence). Trimming stripped 5 bases from V and 5 bases from J, with 15 bases between. The CDR3 is made up of 15 amino acids. The CDR3 DNA reads as TGTGCCAGTAGTCTGGTTGATCGGGGGAATGAAAAACTGTTTTTT. It yields the protein CASSLVDRGNEKLFF.

The chain uses TRBV3-1 (or the pseudogene TRBV3-2) and TRBJ1-5; D unclear. This CDR3 region has 12 residues. Trimming removed 4 bases from V and 6 bases from J, with 7 bases in between. The germline V gene encodes CDR1 LGHDT and CDR2 YNNKEL (reference sequence). This chain's CDR3 is CASSPLGQPQHF. CDR3 DNA: TGTGCCAGCAGCCCCCTCGGTCAGCCCCAGCATTTT.

The J gene is TRBJ2-3, the V gene TRBV21-1; TRBD1, the D gene given by the table, was not confirmed from the DNA. TRBV21-1 is flagged as a pseudogene. The CDR3 is 20 amino acids. The CDR3 bases are TGTGCCAGCAGCAACGACAGGGACCGAACCAAAGGTAGTAGCACAGATACGCAGTATTTT. Its translation: CASSNDRDRTKGSSTDTQYF.

The chain carries TRBV11-2 and TRBJ2-7, with D possibly matching TRBD2 (5 bases). CDR3 size: 13 residues. Germline lookup yields CDR1 SGHAT and CDR2 FQNNGV. V lost 1 base and J lost 2, with 6 bases in between. In DNA, the CDR3 is TGTGCCAGCAGCTTAGCCGGGACCTACGAGCAGTACTTC. Translation gives CASSLAGTYEQYF.

The V gene is TRBV25-1, the J gene TRBJ2-2; 9 bases align to TRBD1. CDR3 length equals 16 residues. The junction had 5 bases not matched to a gene; V was cut back by 5 bases and J by 1 base. Germline CDR1 is MGHDK and CDR2 is SYGVNS. The CDR3 reads CASSSDRGVNTGELFF. The CDR3 region has the DNA TGTGCCAGCAGTTCTGACAGGGGGGTGAACACCGGGGAGCTGTTTTTT.

This chain connects TRBV6-5 to TRBJ1-2; TRBD1 agrees at 8 bases. This CDR3 comprises 14 residues. The germline gives CDR1 MNHEY, CDR2 SVGAGI. The ends lost 11 bases at V and 6 bases at J; junction bases unmatched: 14. CDR3 in amino acids: CAVPAGQGANGYTF. DNA of the CDR3: TGTGCCGTCCCGGCGGGGCAGGGGGCTAATGGCTACACCTTC.

This clone was observed once. The V and J genes are TRBV13 and TRBJ1-3; 8 nucleotides align to TRBD1. CDR1 PRHDT and CDR2 FYEKMQ come from the germline V gene (reference sequence). The CDR3 has 15 residues. The ends lost 4 bases at V and 3 bases at J; junction bases unmatched: 5. CDR3 in DNA: TGTGCCAGCAGCTCCGGAGACAGGGGTGGAAACACCATATATTTT. Its protein is CASSSGDRGGNTIYF.

The chain couples TRBV19 to TRBJ2-2, with TRBD2 as a possible D gene (6 bases). The germline gives CDR1 LNHDA, CDR2 SQIVND (reference sequence). V lost 1 base to trimming and J lost 5 bases, with 8 bases between them. The length of the CDR3 is 14 residues. CDR3 residues: CASSIAGDTGELFF. CDR3 nucleotides: TGTGCCAGTAGTATAGCGGGAGATACCGGGGAGCTGTTTTTT.

This rearrangement joins TRBV2 to TRBJ2-7; 7 bases map to TRBD2. The CDR3 sequence is 15 residues long. Germline V lookup: CDR1 SNHLY, CDR2 FYNNEI. V lost 7 bases to trimming and J lost 3 bases; unmatched junction nucleotides: 12. For the CDR3, the DNA is TGTGCCAGCATGGGGGGGATACTAAGGCGCTACGAGCAGTACTTC. This encodes CASMGGILRRYEQYF.